One and the same sample provided the 13 T cell receptor beta chains below, sequenced in a study of control samples from healthy donors and cancer patients (dated by TCRdb to about 2020). The library was generated by the immunoSEQ multiplex PCR assay. Not all clones reach the TCRdb copy of this immuneACCESS table, which keeps in-frame sequences only. Checked studies attribute under half of the gap to unresolved V genes and leave the rest unexplained. Within this sample are 120,000 to 150,000 clones, with roughly 92% of them counted one time only. About 11% of the sample goes to the ten largest clones. The sequenced sample was blood. These receptors originate from a man aged 25 to 45 in good health.

The chain links TRBV28 to TRBJ2-3; 11 bases fit TRBD2. This CDR3 comprises 15 residues. Per the germline V gene, CDR1 is MDHEN and CDR2 is SYDVKM. The ends lost 5 bases at V and 7 bases at J; junction bases unmatched: 8. In DNA form, the CDR3 reads TGTGCCAGCAGTCGACGTAGCGGGAGGGTGAATACGCAGTATTTT. Translation gives CASSRRSGRVNTQYF.

The CDR3 loop is CASSGQRYTEAFF. The DNA of the CDR3 is TGTGCCAGCAGTGGACAGCGATACACTGAAGCTTTCTTT. This chain links TRBV2 with TRBJ1-1, with a tentative D call TRBD1 (5 bases). Germline V gene sequence: CDR1 SNHLY, CDR2 FYNNEI. The CDR3 is 13 residues long. Trimming stripped 4 bases from V and 3 bases from J, with 9 bases between.

V gene TRBV3-1 (or the pseudogene TRBV3-2) combines with J gene TRBJ2-1, with TRBD2 matching 15 bases. V trimming: 4 bases; J trimming: 2 bases; junction bases outside the gene matches: 6. This CDR3 spans 18 amino acids. CDR1 LGHDT and CDR2 YNNKEL come from the germline V gene (reference sequence). DNA for the CDR3: TGTGCCAGCAGCCCTGGACTAGCGGGAGGGGTTCCCTACAATGAGCAGTTCTTC. Amino acid sequence: CASSPGLAGGVPYNEQFF.

The chain links TRBV30 to TRBJ2-5, with TRBD2 as a possible D gene (5 bases). CDR3 size: 15 residues. Trimming cost V 0 bases and J 5 bases, with 16 bases left between them. Germline CDR1 is GTSNPN and CDR2 is SVGIG (reference sequence). The CDR3 sequence is CAWSVLAGNGETQYF. In DNA form, the CDR3 reads TGTGCCTGGAGTGTACTGGCGGGTAACGGGGAGACCCAGTACTTC.

J is TRBJ1-3 and V is TRBV30; the match to TRBD1 covers 8 bases. The CDR3 is made up of 14 amino acids. Germline V lookup: CDR1 GTSNPN, CDR2 SVGIG (reference sequence). V was pared by 1 base and J by 3 bases, with 2 bases of the junction left unmatched. CDR3 bases: TGTGCCTGGAGTGCAGGGGGCGGTGGAAACACCATATATTTT. Translated: CAWSAGGGGNTIYF.

This sequence joins TRBV11-2 and TRBJ2-3; the match to TRBD2 covers 12 bases. This CDR3 has 16 residues. V was clipped by 3 bases and J by 0 bases; unmatched bases: 1. CDR1 is SGHAT, CDR2 FQNNGV, per germline. The CDR3 spells CASSFLAGGSTDTQYF. The DNA for the CDR3 is TGTGCCAGCAGCTTTCTAGCGGGAGGGAGCACAGATACGCAGTATTTT.

This clone was recorded once. The gene calls are TRBV5-8 and TRBJ1-6, with D hard to call. Per germline, CDR1 SGHTS and CDR2 YDEGEE. The CDR3 is 14 amino acids. V lost 4 bases and J 7 bases, leaving 12 bases between the germline ends. The CDR3 bases are TGTGCCAGCAGCCACCGGGAGACGAATTCACCCCTCCACTTT. It yields the protein CASSHRETNSPLHF.

The rearrangement uses TRBV9 and TRBJ2-2, with 7 bases aligning to TRBD2. The germline V gene has CDR1 SGDLS and CDR2 YYNGEE. The CDR3 consists of 15 residues. J was trimmed by 1 base and V by 2 bases; bases with no gene match: 2. CDR3 loop: CASSVPGGNTGELFF. CDR3 in DNA: TGTGCCAGCAGCGTCCCGGGGGGGAACACCGGGGAGCTGTTTTTT. Together with reference TRBV9 and TRBJ2-2, the CDR3 gives the full variable domain: DSGVTQTPKHLITATGQRVTLRCSPRSGDLSVYWYQQSLDQGLQFLIQYYNGEERAKGNILERFSAQQFPDLHSELNLSSLELGDSALYFCASSVPGGNTGELFFGEGSRLTVL.

The chain couples TRBV19 to TRBJ1-4; TRBD1 is a possible D gene (5 bases). The CDR3 runs 16 residues. V gave up 3 bases and J gave up 7 bases, with 18 bases separating them. Germline lookup yields CDR1 LNHDA and CDR2 SQIVND (reference sequence). The CDR3 DNA reads as TGTGCCAGTAGTATGTCTCTTAAGGGGCGGGTTGAAAAACTGTTTTTT. Its translation is CASSMSLKGRVEKLFF.

The chain recombines TRBV2 with TRBJ1-2; no definite D call. This CDR3 comprises 13 residues. The V end was cut by 6 bases, the J end by 4 bases, with 12 bases between. The germline V gene has CDR1 SNHLY and CDR2 FYNNEI. As DNA, the CDR3 is TGTGCCAGCAGCACGGACGGATTCTATGGCTACACCTTC. Translating it yields CASSTDGFYGYTF.

V gene TRBV9 combines with J gene TRBJ2-1, with 10 bases identical to TRBD2. This CDR3 is built from 15 residues. Germline V gives CDR1 SGDLS, CDR2 YYNGEE. The V gene end was trimmed by 4 bases and the J gene end by 6 bases; junction bases not matched to a gene: 7. CDR3 in amino acids: CASSLTGTSANEQFF. The CDR3 nucleotides read TGTGCCAGCAGCTTAACCGGGACTAGCGCCAATGAGCAGTTCTTC.

This clone was seen a few times. The gene calls are TRBV6-5 and TRBJ1-1; D gene uncertain. CDR3 length: 11 residues. The germline CDR1 and CDR2 sequences are MNHEY and SVGAGI. The V and J ends lost 2 bases and 10 bases respectively, with 8 bases between them. CDR3 nucleotides: TGTGCCAGCAGTTACGCCGGTTTAGCTTTCTTT. Protein product: CASSYAGLAFF.

The rearrangement joins TRBV4-1 to TRBJ1-1; 7 bases are a match to TRBD1. Per germline, CDR1 MGHRA and CDR2 YSYEKL. With 6 bases clipped from V and 10 bases from J, the junction kept 11 bases outside the gene matches. CDR3 size: 13 residues. CDR3 residues: CASRTPGQQAAFF. The CDR3, as DNA: TGCGCCAGCAGAACCCCGGGACAGCAAGCAGCTTTCTTT.